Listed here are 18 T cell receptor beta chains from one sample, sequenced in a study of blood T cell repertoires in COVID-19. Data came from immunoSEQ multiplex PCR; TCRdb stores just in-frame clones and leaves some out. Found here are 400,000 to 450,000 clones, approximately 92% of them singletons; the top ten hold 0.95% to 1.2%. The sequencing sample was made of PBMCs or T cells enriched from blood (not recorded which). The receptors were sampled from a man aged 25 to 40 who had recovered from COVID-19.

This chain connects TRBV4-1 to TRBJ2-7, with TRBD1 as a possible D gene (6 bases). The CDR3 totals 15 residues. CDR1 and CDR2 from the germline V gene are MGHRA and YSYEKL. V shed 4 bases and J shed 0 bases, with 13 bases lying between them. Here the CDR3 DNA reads TGCGCCAGCAGCCTCGAAGACAGGAACTCCTACGAGCAGTACTTC. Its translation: CASSLEDRNSYEQYF.

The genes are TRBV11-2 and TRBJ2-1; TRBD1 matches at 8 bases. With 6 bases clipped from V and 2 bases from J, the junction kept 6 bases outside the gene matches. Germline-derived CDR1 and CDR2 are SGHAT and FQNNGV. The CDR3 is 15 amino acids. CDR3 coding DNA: TGTGCCAGCAGGAGATTACAGGGGGCCTACAATGAGCAGTTCTTC. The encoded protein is CASRRLQGAYNEQFF. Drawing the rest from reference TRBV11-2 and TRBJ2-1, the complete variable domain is EAGVAQSPRYKIIEKRQSVAFWCNPISGHATLYWYQQILGQGPKLLIQFQNNGVVDDSQLPKDRFSAERLKGVDSTLKIQPAKLEDSAVYLCASRRLQGAYNEQFFGPGTRLTVL.

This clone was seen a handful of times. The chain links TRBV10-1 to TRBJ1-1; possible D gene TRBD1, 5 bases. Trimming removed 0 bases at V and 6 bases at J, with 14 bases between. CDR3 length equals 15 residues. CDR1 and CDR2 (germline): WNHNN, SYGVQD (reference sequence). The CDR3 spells CASSESQGASAEAFF. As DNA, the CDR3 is TGCGCCAGCAGTGAGTCGCAGGGCGCCTCCGCTGAAGCTTTCTTT.

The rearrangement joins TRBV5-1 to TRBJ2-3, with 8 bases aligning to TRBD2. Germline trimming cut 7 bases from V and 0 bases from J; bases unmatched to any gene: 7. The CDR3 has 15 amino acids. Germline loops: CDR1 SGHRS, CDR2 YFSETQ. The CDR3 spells CASAERESSTDTQYF. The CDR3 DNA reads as TGCGCCAGCGCGGAGCGGGAGAGTAGCACAGATACGCAGTATTTT.

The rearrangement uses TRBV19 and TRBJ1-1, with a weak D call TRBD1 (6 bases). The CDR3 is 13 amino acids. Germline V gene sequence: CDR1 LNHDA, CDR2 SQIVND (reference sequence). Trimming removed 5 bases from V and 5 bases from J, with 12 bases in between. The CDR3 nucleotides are TGTGCCAGTAGTCCAGGGGTGAGGACTGAAGCTTTCTTT. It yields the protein CASSPGVRTEAFF.

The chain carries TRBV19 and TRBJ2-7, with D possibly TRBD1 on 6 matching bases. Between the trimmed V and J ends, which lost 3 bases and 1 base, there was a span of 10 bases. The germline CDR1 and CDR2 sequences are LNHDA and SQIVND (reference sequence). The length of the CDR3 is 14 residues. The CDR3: CASSMMDSSYEQYF. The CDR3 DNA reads TGTGCCAGTAGTATGATGGACAGTTCCTACGAGCAGTACTTC.

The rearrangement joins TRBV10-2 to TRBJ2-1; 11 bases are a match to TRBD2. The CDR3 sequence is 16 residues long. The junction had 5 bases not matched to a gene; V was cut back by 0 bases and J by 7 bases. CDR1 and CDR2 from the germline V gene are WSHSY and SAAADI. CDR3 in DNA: TGCGCCAGCAGTGAGTCTCTAGCGGGAGGTGGTAATGAGCAGTTCTTC. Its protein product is CASSESLAGGGNEQFF.

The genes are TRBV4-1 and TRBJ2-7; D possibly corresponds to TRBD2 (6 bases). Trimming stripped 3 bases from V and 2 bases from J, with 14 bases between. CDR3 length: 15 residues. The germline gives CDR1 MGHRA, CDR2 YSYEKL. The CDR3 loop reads CASSQAGLVPYEQYF. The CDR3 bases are TGCGCCAGCAGCCAGGCGGGACTTGTCCCCTACGAGCAGTACTTC.

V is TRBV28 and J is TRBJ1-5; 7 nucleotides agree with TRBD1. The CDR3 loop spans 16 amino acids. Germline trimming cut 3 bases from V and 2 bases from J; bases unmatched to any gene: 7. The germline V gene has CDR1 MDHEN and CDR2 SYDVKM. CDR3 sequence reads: CASSFQGGGGNQPQHF. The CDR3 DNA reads TGTGCCAGCAGTTTTCAGGGGGGAGGTGGCAATCAGCCCCAGCATTTT.

CDR3 DNA sequence: TGTGCCAGCAGTTTGTGGGGGGCTAATGAAAAACTGTTTTTT. It codes for CASSLWGANEKLFF. The chain recombines TRBV27 with TRBJ1-4; TRBD1 might be the D (5 bases). CDR1 and CDR2 from the germline V gene are MNHEY and SMNVEV (reference sequence). Trimming cost V 3 bases and J 3 bases, with 8 bases left between them. The CDR3 covers 14 residues. The full variable domain, rest sourced from reference TRBV27 and TRBJ1-4, is EAQVTQNPRYLITVTGKKLTVTCSQNMNHEYMSWYRQDPGLGLRQIYYSMNVEVTDKGDVPEGYKVSRKEKRNFPLILESPSPNQTSLYFCASSLWGANEKLFFGSGTQLSVL.

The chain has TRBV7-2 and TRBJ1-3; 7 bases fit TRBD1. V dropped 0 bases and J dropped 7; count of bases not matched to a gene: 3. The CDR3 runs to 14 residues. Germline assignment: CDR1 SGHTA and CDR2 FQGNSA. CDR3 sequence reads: CASSLAQTGNTIYF. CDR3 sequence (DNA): TGTGCCAGCAGCTTAGCGCAGACAGGGAACACCATATATTTT. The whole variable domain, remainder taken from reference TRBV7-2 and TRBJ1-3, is GAGVSQSPSNKVTEKGKDVELRCDPISGHTALYWYRQSLGQGLEFLIYFQGNSAPDKSGLPSDRFSAERTGGSVSTLTIQRTQQEDSAVYLCASSLAQTGNTIYFGEGSWLTVV.

The CDR3 coding sequence is TGTGCCATCAGTGAGTTAGGACTAGCGGGATATCAGTTCTTC. The encoded protein is CAISELGLAGYQFF. This rearrangement joins TRBV10-3 to TRBJ2-1; 12 nucleotides match TRBD2. Germline CDR1 reads ENHRY; CDR2 reads SYGVKD. This CDR3 contains 14 residues. J gave up 13 bases and V 1 base, and 5 bases lay outside the gene matches.

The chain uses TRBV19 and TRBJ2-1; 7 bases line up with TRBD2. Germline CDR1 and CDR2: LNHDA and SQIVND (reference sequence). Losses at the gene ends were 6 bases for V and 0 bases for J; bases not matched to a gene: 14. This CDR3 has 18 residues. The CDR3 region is CASSIEYIQRGSYNEQFF. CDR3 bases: TGTGCCAGTAGCATTGAATATATCCAGCGGGGCTCCTACAATGAGCAGTTCTTC.

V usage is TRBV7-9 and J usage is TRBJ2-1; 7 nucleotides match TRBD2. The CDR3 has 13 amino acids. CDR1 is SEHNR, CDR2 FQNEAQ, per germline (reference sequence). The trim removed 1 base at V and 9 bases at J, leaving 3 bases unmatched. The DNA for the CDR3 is TGTGCCAGCAGCTTAGAACTAGCGATTGAGCAGTTCTTC. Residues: CASSLELAIEQFF.

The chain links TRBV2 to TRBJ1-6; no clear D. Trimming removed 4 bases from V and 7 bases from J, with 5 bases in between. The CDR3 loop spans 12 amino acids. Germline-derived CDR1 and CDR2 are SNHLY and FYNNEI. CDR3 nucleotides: TGTGCCAGCAGTGGTGTAAATTCACCCCTCCACTTT. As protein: CASSGVNSPLHF.

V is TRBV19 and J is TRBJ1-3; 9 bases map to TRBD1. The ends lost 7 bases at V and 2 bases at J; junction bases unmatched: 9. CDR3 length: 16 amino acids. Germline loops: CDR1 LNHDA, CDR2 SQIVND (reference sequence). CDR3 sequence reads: CASTKDRGTPGNTIYF. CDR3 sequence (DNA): TGTGCCAGTACGAAGGACAGGGGAACCCCTGGAAACACCATATATTTT.

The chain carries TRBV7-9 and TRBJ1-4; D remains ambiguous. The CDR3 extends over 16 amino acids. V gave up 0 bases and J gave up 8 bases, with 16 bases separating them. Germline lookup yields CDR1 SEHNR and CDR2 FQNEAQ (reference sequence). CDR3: CASSLALIRREEKLFF. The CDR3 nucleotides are TGTGCCAGCAGCTTAGCTTTAATCAGGCGGGAAGAAAAACTGTTTTTT.

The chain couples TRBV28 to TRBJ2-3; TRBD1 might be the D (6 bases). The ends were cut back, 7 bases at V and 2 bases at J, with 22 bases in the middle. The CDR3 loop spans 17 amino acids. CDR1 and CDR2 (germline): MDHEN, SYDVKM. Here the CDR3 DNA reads TGTGCCAGCACCACGAACCGGGGTCGGGACATCACAGATACGCAGTATTTT. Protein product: CASTTNRGRDITDTQYF.